This T cell receptor (beta chain) came from a study of radiation and T cells in renal cell carcinoma. V shed 8 bases and J 1 base; nucleotides not matched to a gene: 5. The CDR3 length is 15 residues. Per the germline V gene, CDR1 is MNHNY and CDR2 is SVGAGI (reference sequence). Repertoires were generated with immunoSEQ multiplex PCR, while TCRdb's copy carries only in-frame clones and drops some. The sample shows some 70,000 clones, about 80% of them seen only once. Time point indicated: blood 2 weeks post-SBRT. Documented treatment: 15 Gy SBRT to primary tumor, nephrectomy 4 weeks later. The patient's renal cell carcinoma had clear cell pathology.

This specimen was blood, taken from a patient whose treatment included radiotherapy and nephrectomy. The chain has TRBV6-6 and TRBJ2-5; 12 positions agree with TRBD2. The sequence was collected from a man aged 60 to 75 with renal cell carcinoma. CDR3 region: CASGPSGRAQETQYF. Written as DNA, the CDR3 is TGTGCCAGCGGACCTAGCGGGAGGGCCCAAGAGACCCAGTACTTC.